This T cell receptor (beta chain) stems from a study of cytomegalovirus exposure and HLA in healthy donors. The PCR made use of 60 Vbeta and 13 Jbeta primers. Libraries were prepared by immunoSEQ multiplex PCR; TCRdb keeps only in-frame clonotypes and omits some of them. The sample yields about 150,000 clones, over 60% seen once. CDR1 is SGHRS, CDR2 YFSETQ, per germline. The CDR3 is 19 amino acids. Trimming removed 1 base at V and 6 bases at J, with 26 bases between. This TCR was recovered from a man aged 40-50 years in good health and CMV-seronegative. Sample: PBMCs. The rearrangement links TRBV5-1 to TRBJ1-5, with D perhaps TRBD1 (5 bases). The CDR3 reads CASSLFRKLDGRRGQPQHF. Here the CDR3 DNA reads TGCGCCAGCAGCTTGTTCCGTAAACTGGACGGGAGAAGGGGTCAGCCCCAGCATTTT. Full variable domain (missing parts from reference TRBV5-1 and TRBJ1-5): KAGVTQTPRYLIKTRGQQVTLSCSPISGHRSVSWYQQTPGQGLQFLFEYFSETQRNKGNFPGRFSGRQFSNSRSEMNVSTLELGDSALYLCASSLFRKLDGRRGQPQHFGDGTRLSIL.